This T cell receptor (beta chain) was identified in a study of T cells in Graves' hyperthyroidism and ophthalmopathy. Researchers amplified the TCR beta CDR3 regions from RNA transcripts. HTBI primers were used for first-round RT-PCR of the TCR CDR3. TCRdb re-derived calls from the multiplex PCR reads in MiXCR, one entry per CDR3 protein. Among some 440,000 distinct CDR3 sequences, approximately 14% were seen once, and the ten largest hold 12% to 15%. Trimming removed 0 bases at V and 5 bases at J, with 17 bases between. Looked up from germline, CDR1 is SGHRS and CDR2 is YFSETQ. The CDR3 sequence is 16 residues long. This clonotype was found many times.

This chain joins TRBV5-1 and TRBJ1-2; D remains unclear. The sequenced material came from blood. This clonotype was obtained from a woman aged 18-29 years with Graves' hyperthyroidism. The CDR3 DNA follows: TGCGCCAGCAGCTTGGGAAGTGTGCTTGCGACTTATGGCTACACCTTC. This gives the protein CASSLGSVLATYGYTF.